A selection of T cell receptor beta chains follows, all from one sample in a study of blood T cell repertoires in COVID-19. Generated by immunoSEQ multiplex PCR, the TCRdb table keeps only in-frame clones and is missing some. Of about 170,000 clones detected, around 80% appear once; the ten largest clones hold over 20%. The specimen sequenced was peripheral blood. The receptor set was obtained from a woman of 80 years or more with acute or convalescent COVID-19. Both conserved end residues are part of each CDR3. Each record gives: J gene, V gene, D gene, CDR3 protein, CDR3 DNA. D genes are given only for firm matches.

>TRBJ2-1|TRBV10-2|TRBD2
CASRDYRLAGGDEQFF
TGCGCCAGCAGGGATTACCGACTAGCGGGAGGCGATGAGCAGTTCTTC
>TRBJ2-2|TRBV9|TRBD2
CASSVEALAGRHTGELFF
TGTGCCAGCAGCGTAGAGGCCCTAGCGGGAAGGCACACCGGGGAGCTGTTTTTT
>TRBJ1-2|TRBV6-5|TRBD1
CASSRDRAINYGYTF
TGTGCCAGCAGTCGTGACAGGGCTATTAACTATGGCTACACCTTC
>TRBJ2-5|TRBV7-6|TRBD1
CASSLGGTGGETQYF
TGTGCCAGCAGCTTAGGTGGGACAGGGGGAGAGACCCAGTACTTC
>TRBJ2-3|TRBV28|TRBD2
CASPPLAGSTDTQYF
TGTGCCAGCCCTCCCCTAGCGGGCAGCACAGATACGCAGTATTTT
>TRBJ2-1|TRBV11-2|NA
CASSLGRTGLYNEQFF
TGTGCCAGCAGCTTAGGGCGGACTGGGCTCTACAATGAGCAGTTCTTC
>TRBJ2-7|TRBV2|TRBD2
CASRPLREGYEQYF
TGTGCCAGCAGGCCCTTGCGGGAGGGCTACGAGCAGTACTTC
>TRBJ2-7|TRBV29-1|TRBD1
CSVVRRTGSYEQYF
TGCAGCGTTGTGCGCCGGACAGGGTCCTACGAGCAGTACTTC
>TRBJ2-3|TRBV18|TRBD2
CASSPLGGSGVSDTQYF
TGTGCCAGCTCACCACTCGGAGGCAGCGGGGTCTCAGATACGCAGTATTTT
>TRBJ1-2|TRBV14|NA
CASSQGSGRGGYTF
TGTGCCAGCAGCCAAGGGTCCGGCAGGGGTGGCTACACCTTC
>TRBJ2-5|TRBV11-2|NA
CASSRHLQETQYF
TGTGCCAGCAGCAGACATCTACAAGAGACCCAGTACTTC
>TRBJ2-1|TRBV6-1|TRBD2
CASNKREAYNEQFF
TGTGCCAGCAATAAGCGGGAGGCCTACAATGAGCAGTTCTTC
>TRBJ1-1|TRBV6-4|TRBD1
CASSDSLGQGNTEAFF
TGTGCCAGCAGTGACTCGCTCGGACAGGGGAACACTGAAGCTTTCTTT
>TRBJ1-1|TRBV6-5|NA
CASSYSIGQGTEAFF
TGTGCCAGCAGTTACTCGATAGGCCAGGGCACTGAAGCTTTCTTT
>TRBJ2-7|TRBV2|NA
CASSDQGSSYEQYF
TGTGCCAGCAGTGACCAGGGAAGCTCCTACGAGCAGTACTTC
>TRBJ2-1|TRBV12-5|TRBD2
CASGRLAGAQSGSGLNEQFF
TGTGCTAGCGGTCGGTTAGCGGGGGCCCAAAGCGGGAGTGGTTTGAATGAGCAGTTCTTC
>TRBJ1-2|TRBV6-1|TRBD1
CASSENAGTGSHGYTF
TGTGCCAGCAGTGAAAATGCCGGGACAGGGAGTCATGGCTACACCTTC
>TRBJ1-2|TRBV10-2|NA
CASSDRLGYTF
TGCGCCAGCAGTGACCGTCTTGGCTACACCTTC
>TRBJ2-1|TRBV11-2|NA
CASSLASSYNEQFF
TGTGCCAGCAGCTTAGCGTCCTCCTACAATGAGCAGTTCTTC
>TRBJ1-1|TRBV5-1|NA
CASSYPDTGGTEAFF
TGCGCCAGCAGCTACCCGGACACGGGTGGCACTGAAGCTTTCTTT
>TRBJ2-1|TRBV4-2|NA
CASSQAFSIEYNEQFF
TGTGCCAGCAGCCAAGCGTTTAGCATAGAGTACAATGAGCAGTTCTTC
>TRBJ1-1|TRBV6-5|TRBD1
CASSYSSTGGWTEAFF
TGTGCCAGCAGTTATTCTTCGACAGGGGGCTGGACTGAAGCTTTCTTT
>TRBJ1-3|TRBV19|NA
CASSISVSYGNTIYF
TGTGCCAGTAGTATCAGCGTTTCGTACGGAAACACCATATATTTT
>TRBJ2-2|TRBV30|TRBD2
CAWRAGAGELFF
TGTGCCTGGAGGGCGGGGGCCGGGGAGCTGTTTTTT
>TRBJ1-4|TRBV5-1|TRBD1
CASSFGQGPTTNEKLFF
TGCGCCAGCAGCTTTGGACAGGGCCCAACAACTAATGAAAAACTGTTTTTT
>TRBJ1-2|TRBV18|NA
CASSALAGAHGYTF
TGTGCCAGCTCAGCTCTGGCGGGGGCCCATGGCTACACCTTC
>TRBJ2-1|TRBV9|NA
CASSVRGRGYNEQFF
TGTGCCAGCAGCGTAAGGGGCAGGGGCTACAATGAGCAGTTCTTC
>TRBJ2-1|TRBV3-1/TRBV3-2|TRBD2
CASSQAPLAGGRNEQFF
TGTGCCAGCAGCCAAGCCCCTCTAGCGGGAGGTAGAAATGAGCAGTTCTTC
>TRBJ1-2|TRBV7-2|NA
CASSSSSGHVALNYGYTF
TGTGCCAGCAGCTCCAGTTCGGGACACGTAGCACTTAACTATGGCTACACCTTC
>TRBJ2-4|TRBV19|NA
CASSIGRDIQYF
TGTGCCAGTAGTATAGGGAGGGACATTCAGTACTTC